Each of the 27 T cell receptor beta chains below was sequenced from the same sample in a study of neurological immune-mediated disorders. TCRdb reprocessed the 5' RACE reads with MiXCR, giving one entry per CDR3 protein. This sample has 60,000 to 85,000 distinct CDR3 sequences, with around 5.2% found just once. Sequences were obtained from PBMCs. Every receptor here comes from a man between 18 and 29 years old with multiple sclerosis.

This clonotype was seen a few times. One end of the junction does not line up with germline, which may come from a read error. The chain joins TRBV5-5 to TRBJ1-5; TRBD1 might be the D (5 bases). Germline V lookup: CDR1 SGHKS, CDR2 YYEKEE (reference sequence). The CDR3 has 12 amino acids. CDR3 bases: TGTGCCAGCAGCGGGGGTGCGGGGCCCCAGAATTTT. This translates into CASSGGAGPQNF.

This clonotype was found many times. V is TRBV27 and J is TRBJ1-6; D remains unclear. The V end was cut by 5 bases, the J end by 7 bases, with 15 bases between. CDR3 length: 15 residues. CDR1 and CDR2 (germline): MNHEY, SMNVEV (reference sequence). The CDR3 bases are TGTGCCAGCAGTCCCCTGCGGACGGGAAATTCACCCCTCCACTTT. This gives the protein CASSPLRTGNSPLHF.

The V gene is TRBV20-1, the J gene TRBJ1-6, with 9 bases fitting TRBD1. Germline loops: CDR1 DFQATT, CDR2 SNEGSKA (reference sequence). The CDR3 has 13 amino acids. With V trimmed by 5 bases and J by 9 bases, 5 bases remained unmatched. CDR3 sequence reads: CSAGQGMGSPLHF. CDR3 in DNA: TGCAGTGCTGGACAGGGGATGGGTTCACCCCTCCACTTT.

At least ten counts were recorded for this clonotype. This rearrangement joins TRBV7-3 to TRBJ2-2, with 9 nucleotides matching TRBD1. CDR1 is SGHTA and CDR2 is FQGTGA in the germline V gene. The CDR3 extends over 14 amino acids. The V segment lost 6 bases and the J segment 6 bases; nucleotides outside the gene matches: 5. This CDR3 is CASRRGQGPGELFF. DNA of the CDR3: TGTGCCAGCAGGCGGGGACAGGGACCCGGGGAGCTGTTTTTT.

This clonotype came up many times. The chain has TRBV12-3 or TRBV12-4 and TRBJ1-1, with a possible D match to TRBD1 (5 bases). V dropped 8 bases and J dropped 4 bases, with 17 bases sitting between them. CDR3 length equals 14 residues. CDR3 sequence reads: CASGTRAEGTEAFF. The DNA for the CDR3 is TGTGCCAGCGGGACCAGGGCGGAGGGCACTGAAGCTTTCTTT.

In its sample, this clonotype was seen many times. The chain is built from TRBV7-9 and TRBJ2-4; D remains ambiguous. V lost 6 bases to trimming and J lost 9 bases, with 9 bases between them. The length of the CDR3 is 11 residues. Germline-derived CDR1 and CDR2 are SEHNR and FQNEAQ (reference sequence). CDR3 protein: CASSPVGIQYF. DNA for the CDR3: TGTGCCAGCAGTCCCGTCGGCATTCAGTACTTC.

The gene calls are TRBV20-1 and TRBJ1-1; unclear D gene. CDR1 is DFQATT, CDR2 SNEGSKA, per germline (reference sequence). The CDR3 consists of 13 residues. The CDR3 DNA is TGCAGCCTTCCGCGGCGGGGGAACACTGAAGCTTTCTTT. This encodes CSLPRRGNTEAFF.

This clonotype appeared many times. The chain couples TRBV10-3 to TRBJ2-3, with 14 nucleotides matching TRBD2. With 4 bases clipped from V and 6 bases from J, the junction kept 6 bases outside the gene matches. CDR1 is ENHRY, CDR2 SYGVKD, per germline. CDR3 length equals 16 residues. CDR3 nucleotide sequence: TGTGCCATCAGTGCGGGACTAGCGGGAGAGTCGGATACGCAGTATTTT. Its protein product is CAISAGLAGESDTQYF.

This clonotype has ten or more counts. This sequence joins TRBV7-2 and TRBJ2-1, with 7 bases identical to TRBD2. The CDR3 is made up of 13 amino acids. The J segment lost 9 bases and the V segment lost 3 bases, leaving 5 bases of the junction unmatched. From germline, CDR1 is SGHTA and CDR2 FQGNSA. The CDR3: CASSFGSSGEQFF. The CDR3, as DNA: TGTGCCAGCAGCTTCGGATCTAGCGGTGAGCAGTTCTTC.

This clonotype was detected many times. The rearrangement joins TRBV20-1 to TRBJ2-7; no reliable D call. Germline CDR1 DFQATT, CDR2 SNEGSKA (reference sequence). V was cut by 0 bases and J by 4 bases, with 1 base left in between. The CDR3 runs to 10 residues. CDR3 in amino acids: CSARDYEQYF. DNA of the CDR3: TGCAGTGCTAGAGATTACGAGCAGTACTTC.

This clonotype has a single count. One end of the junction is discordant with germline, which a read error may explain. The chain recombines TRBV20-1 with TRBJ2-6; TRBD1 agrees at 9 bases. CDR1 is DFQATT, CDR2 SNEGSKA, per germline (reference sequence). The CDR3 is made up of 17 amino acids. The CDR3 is CSANPGTGHSGANVPTF. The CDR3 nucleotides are TGCAGTGCCAACCCTGGGACAGGGCACTCTGGGGCCAACGTCCCGACTTTC.

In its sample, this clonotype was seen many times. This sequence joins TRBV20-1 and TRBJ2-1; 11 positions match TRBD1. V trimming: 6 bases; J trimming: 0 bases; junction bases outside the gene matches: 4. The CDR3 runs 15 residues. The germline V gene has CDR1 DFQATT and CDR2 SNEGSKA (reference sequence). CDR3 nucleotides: TGCAGTGCCCGGGGACAGGGGGGCTCCTACAATGAGCAGTTCTTC. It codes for CSARGQGGSYNEQFF.

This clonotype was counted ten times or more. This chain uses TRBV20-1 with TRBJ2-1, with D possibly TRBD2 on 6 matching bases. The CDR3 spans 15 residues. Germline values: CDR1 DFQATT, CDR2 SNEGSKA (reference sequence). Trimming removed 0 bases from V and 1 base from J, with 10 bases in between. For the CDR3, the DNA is TGCAGTGCTAGAGATCTAGCGAGATCCTACAATGAGCAGTTCTTC. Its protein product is CSARDLARSYNEQFF.

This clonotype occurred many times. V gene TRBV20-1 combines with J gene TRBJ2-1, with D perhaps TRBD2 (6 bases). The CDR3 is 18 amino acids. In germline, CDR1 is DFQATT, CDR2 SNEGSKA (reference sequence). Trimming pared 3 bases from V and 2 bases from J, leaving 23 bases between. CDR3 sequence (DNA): TGCAGTGCTAGGTTCCCGCGAGAGCTTGGGAGGACCTACAATGAGCAGTTCTTC. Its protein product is CSARFPRELGRTYNEQFF.

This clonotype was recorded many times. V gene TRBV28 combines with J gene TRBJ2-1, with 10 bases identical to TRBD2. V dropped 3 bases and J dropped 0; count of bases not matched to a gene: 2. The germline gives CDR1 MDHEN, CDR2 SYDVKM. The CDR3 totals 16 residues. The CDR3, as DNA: TGTGCCAGCAGTTTCCGGACTAGCGGCTCCTACAATGAGCAGTTCTTC. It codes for CASSFRTSGSYNEQFF. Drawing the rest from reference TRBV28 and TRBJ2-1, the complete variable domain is DVKVTQSSRYLVKRTGEKVFLECVQDMDHENMFWYRQDPGLGLRLIYFSYDVKMKEKGDIPEGYSVSREKKERFSLILESASTNQTSMYLCASSFRTSGSYNEQFFGPGTRLTVL.

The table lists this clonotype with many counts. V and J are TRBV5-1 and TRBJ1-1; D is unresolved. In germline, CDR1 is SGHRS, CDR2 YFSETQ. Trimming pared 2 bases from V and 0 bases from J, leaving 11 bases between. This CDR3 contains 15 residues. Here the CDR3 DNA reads TGCGCCAGCAGCTTAGGCCCGGAGATGAACACTGAAGCTTTCTTT. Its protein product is CASSLGPEMNTEAFF.

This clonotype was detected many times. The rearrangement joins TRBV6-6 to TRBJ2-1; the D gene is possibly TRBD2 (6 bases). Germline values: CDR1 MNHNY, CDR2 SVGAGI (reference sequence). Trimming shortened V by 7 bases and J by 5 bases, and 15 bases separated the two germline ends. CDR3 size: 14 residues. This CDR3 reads CASTFTGTHNEQFF. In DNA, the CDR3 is TGTGCCAGCACCTTTACCGGGACTCACAATGAGCAGTTCTTC.

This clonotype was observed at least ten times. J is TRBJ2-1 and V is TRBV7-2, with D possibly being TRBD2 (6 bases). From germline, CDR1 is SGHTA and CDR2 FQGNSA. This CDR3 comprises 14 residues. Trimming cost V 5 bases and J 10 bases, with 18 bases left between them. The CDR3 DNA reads TGTGCCAGCAGCCTCGGGGTAGCGGCCCCGGAGCAGTTCTTC. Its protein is CASSLGVAAPEQFF.

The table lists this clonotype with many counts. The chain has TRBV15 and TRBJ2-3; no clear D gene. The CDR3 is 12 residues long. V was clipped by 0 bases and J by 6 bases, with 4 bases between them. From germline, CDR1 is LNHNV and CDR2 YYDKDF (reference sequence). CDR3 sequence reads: CATSRDRDTQYF. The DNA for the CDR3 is TGTGCCACCAGCAGAGATCGGGATACGCAGTATTTT.

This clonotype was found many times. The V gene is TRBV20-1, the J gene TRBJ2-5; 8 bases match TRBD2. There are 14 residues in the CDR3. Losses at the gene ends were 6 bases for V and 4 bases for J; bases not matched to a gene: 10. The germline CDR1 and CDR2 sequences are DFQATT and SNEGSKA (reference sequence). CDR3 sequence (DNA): TGCAGTGCCCAGGGGCCAGCGGGAGTAGAGACCCAGTACTTC. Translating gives CSAQGPAGVETQYF.

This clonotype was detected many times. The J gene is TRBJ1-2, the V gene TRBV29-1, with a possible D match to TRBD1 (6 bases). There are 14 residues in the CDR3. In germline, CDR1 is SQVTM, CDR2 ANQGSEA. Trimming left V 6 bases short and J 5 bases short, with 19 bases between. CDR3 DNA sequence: TGCAGCGTCTCGGACAGTCCTACCCGGTATGGCTACACCTTC. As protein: CSVSDSPTRYGYTF.

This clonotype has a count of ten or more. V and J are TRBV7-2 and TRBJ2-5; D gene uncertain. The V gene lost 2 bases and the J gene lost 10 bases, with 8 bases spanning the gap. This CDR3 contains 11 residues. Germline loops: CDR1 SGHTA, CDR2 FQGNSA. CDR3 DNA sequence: TGTGCCAGCAGCTTATACGGCTACCAGTACTTC. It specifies CASSLYGYQYF.

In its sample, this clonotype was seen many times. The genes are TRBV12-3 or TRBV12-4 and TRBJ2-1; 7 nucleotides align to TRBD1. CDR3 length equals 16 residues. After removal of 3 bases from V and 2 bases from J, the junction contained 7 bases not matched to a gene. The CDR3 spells CASSFSRGRAYNEQFF. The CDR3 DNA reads TGTGCCAGCAGTTTCTCGAGGGGGCGTGCCTACAATGAGCAGTTCTTC.

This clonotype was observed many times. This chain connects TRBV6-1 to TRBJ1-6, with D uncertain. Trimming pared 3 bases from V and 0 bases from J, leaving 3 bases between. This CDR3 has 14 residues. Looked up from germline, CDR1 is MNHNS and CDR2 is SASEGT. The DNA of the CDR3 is TGTGCCAGCAGTGACAGCTCCTATAATTCACCCCTCCACTTT. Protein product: CASSDSSYNSPLHF.

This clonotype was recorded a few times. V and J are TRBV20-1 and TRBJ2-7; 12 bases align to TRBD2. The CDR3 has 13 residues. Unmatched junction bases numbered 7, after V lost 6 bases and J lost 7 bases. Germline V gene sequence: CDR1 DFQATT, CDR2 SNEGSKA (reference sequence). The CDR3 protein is CSAETGTSGEQYF. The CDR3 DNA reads TGCAGTGCAGAAACAGGGACTAGCGGGGAGCAGTACTTC.

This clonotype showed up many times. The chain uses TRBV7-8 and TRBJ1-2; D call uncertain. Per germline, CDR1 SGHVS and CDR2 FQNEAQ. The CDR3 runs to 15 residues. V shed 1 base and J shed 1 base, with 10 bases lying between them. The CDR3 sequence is CASSLGLVLNYGYTF. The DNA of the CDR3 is TGTGCCAGCAGCTTAGGGCTAGTTCTTAACTATGGCTACACCTTC. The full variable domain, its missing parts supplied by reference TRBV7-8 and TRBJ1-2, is GAGVSQSPRYKVAKRGQDVALRCDPISGHVSLFWYQQALGQGPEFLTYFQNEAQLDKSGLPSDRFFAERPEGSVSTLKIQRTQQEDSAVYLCASSLGLVLNYGYTFGSGTRLTVV.

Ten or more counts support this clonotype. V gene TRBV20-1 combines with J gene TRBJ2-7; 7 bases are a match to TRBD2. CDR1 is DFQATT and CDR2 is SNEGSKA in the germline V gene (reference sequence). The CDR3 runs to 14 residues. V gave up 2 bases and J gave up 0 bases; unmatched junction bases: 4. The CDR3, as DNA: TGCAGTGCTAGACCCAGCGGGGACTCCTACGAGCAGTACTTC. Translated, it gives CSARPSGDSYEQYF.